Included here is one T cell receptor (beta chain) sequence, with context. The antigen remains unidentified. Germline V CDR1 and CDR2: SGHNT, YYREEE (reference sequence). This CDR3 region has 12 residues. V was pared by 5 bases and J by 4 bases, with 10 bases between. This record comes from a study of siplizumab effects on memory and regulatory T cells. Whole-study findings and limits: In unstimulated cells, naive T cells appeared more diverse than memory T cells and seemed major alloresponse contributors. Alloreactive sequences traceable to unstimulated CD4+ memory cells declined significantly under siplizumab. The majority of clones, roughly 80-95% of proliferating CD4+ or CD8+ clones, lacked an assignable naive or memory phenotype.

The repertoire was sequenced with immunoSEQ multiplex PCR; TCRdb's copy has only in-frame clones and lacks some. Among 95,000 to 130,000 clones listed, about 94% were seen once. The receptor was isolated from a human donor in good health. Material for sequencing was non-Treg CD4+ T cells sorted from blood. The J gene is TRBJ2-7, the V gene TRBV5-4, with D possibly being TRBD1 (5 bases). CDR3 sequence: CASSIDSYEQYF. CDR3 DNA: TGTGCCAGCAGTATTGACAGTTACGAGCAGTACTTC.